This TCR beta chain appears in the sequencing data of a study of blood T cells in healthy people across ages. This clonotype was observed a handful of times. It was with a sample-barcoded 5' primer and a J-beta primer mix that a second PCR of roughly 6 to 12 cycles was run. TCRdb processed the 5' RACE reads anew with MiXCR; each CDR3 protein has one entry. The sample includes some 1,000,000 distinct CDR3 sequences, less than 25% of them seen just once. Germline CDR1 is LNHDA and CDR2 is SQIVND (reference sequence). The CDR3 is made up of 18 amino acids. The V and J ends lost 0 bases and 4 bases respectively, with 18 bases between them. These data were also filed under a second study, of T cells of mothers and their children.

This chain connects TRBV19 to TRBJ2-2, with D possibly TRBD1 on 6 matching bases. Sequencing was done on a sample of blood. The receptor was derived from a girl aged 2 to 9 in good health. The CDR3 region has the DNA TGTGCCAGTAGTATAGATCGGGGCATAGGGGGATTCACCGGGGAGCTGTTTTTT. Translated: CASSIDRGIGGFTGELFF.